The 2 T cell receptor beta chains given below trace back to one sample, sequenced in a study of blood T cells in healthy people across ages. For the second PCR, which ran for roughly 6 to 12 cycles, a sample-barcoded 5' primer and a J-beta primer mix were used. TCRdb redid the calling of the 5' RACE reads with MiXCR, one entry per CDR3 protein. Among roughly 1,300,000 distinct CDR3 sequences, 45% to 70% were seen once, and the ten largest hold roughly 7%. Material for sequencing was blood. The receptors come from a man aged 18 to 35 in good health.

This CDR3 reads CSAASVPGTGATEAFF. CDR3 in DNA: TGCAGTGCGGCCTCGGTCCCCGGGACAGGGGCCACGGAAGCTTTCTTT. This chain joins TRBV20-1 and TRBJ1-1, with 10 bases fitting TRBD1. Germline CDR1 and CDR2: DFQATT and SNEGSKA (reference sequence). Germline trimming cut 6 bases from V and 8 bases from J; bases unmatched to any gene: 18. This CDR3 has 16 amino acids.

This clonotype was detected a few times. This rearrangement joins TRBV11-2 to TRBJ2-1, with 9 bases lining up with TRBD2. V shed 1 base and J 7 bases; nucleotides not matched to a gene: 5. The germline gives CDR1 SGHAT, CDR2 FQNNGV. The CDR3 length is 15 residues. The CDR3 protein is CASSLASGRLNEQFF. The CDR3 DNA follows: TGTGCCAGCAGCTTAGCAAGCGGGAGGTTGAATGAGCAGTTCTTC.